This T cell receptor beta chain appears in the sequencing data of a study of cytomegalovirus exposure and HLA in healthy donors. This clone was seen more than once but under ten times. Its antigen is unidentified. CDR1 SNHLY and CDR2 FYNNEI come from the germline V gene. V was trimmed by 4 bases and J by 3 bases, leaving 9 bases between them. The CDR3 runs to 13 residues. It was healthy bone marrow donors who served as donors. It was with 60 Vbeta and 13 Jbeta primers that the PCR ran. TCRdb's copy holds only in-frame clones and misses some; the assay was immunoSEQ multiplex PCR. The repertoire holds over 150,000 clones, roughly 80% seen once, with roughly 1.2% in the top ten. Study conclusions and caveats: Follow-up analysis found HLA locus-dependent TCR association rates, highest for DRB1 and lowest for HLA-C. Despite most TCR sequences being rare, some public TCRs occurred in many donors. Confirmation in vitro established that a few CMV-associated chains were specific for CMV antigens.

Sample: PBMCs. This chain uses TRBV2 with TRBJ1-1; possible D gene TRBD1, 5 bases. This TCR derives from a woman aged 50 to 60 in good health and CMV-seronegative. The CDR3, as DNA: TGTGCCAGCAGTGTCCAGGGCGACACTGAAGCTTTCTTT. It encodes CASSVQGDTEAFF. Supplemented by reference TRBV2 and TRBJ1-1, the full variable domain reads EPEVTQTPSHQVTQMGQEVILRCVPISNHLYFYWYRQILGQKVEFLVSFYNNEISEKSEIFDDQFSVERPDGSNFTLKIRSTKLEDSAMYFCASSVQGDTEAFFGQGTRLTVV.